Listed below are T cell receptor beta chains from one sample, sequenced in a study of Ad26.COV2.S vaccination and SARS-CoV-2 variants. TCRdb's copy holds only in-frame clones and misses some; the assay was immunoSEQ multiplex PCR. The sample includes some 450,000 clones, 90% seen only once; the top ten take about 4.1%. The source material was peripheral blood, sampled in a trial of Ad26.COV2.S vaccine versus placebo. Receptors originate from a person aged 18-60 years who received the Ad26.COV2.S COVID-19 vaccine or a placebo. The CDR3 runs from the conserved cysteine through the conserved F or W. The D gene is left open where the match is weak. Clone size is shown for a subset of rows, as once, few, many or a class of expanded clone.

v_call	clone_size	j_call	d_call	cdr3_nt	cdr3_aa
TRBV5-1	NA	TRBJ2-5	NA	TGCGCCAGCAGCCCTGACTTCCAAGAGACCCAGTACTTC	CASSPDFQETQYF
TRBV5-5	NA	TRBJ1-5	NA	TGTGCCAGCAGCTACCTAACCACCAATCAGCCCCAGCATTTT	CASSYLTTNQPQHF
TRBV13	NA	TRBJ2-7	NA	TGTGCCAGCAGCTTAGAATCCTACGAGCAGTACTTC	CASSLESYEQYF
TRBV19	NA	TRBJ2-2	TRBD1	TGTGCCAGTAGTATGACAGGGGTTGTCGGGGAGCTGTTTTTT	CASSMTGVVGELFF
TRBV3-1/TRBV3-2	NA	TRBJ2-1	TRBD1	TGTGCCAGCAGCCAAGATGCCAGGGGGCGCGGTGTGTACAATGAGCAGTTCTTC	CASSQDARGRGVYNEQFF
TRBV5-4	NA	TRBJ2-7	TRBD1	TGTGCCAGCAGCCGGGGACAGGGGGGTTGGGAGCAGTACTTC	CASSRGQGGWEQYF
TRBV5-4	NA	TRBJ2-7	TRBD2	TGTGCCAGCAGCTTTGGGTCAACGGTCGCGGGAGGGCCTTACGAGCAGTACTTC	CASSFGSTVAGGPYEQYF
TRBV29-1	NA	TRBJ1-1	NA	TGCAGCGTTCAGGAAGGCCCCTATGAAGCTTTCTTT	CSVQEGPYEAFF
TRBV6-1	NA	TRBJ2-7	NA	TGTGCCAGCAGTGAAGTGGGGGGTGTTGGCTACGAGCAGTACTTC	CASSEVGGVGYEQYF
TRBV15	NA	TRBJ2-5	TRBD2	TGTGCCACCAGCCTCAGATCCGGGGGAGGGGAGACCCAGTACTTC	CATSLRSGGGETQYF
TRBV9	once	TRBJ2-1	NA	TGTGCCAGCAGCCTTTACTCCTACAATGAGCAGTTCTTC	CASSLYSYNEQFF
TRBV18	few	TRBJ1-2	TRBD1	TGTGCCAGCTCACCAGTCGGGACAGGGGGAGATGGCTACACCTTC	CASSPVGTGGDGYTF
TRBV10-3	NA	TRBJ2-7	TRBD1	TGTGCCACCGGACAGGCGTCCTACGAGCAGTACTTC	CATGQASYEQYF
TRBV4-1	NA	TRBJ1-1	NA	TGCGCCAGCAGCCAGTCGACGGGGAACACTGAAGCTTTCTTT	CASSQSTGNTEAFF
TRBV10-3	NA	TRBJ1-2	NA	TGTGCCATCAGTGAAGCACAGGAAAATGGCTACACCTTC	CAISEAQENGYTF
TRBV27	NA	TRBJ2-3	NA	TGTGCCAGCAGTTTATTCGACACAGATACGCAGTATTTT	CASSLFDTDTQYF
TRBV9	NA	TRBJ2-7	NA	TGTGCCAGCAGCCCGAGCGGCGGTGTGAACGGCGAGCAGTACTTC	CASSPSGGVNGEQYF
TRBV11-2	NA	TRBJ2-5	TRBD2	TGTGCCAGCAGCTTAGATTGGGTAGCGGGGGGAAAAGAGACCCAGTACTTC	CASSLDWVAGGKETQYF
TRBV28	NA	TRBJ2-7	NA	TGTGCCAGCAGTTTATCAGGGGTGGGCGACGAGCAGTACTTC	CASSLSGVGDEQYF
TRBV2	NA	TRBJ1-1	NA	TGTGCCAGCAGAATTACCATGAACACTGAAGCTTTCTTT	CASRITMNTEAFF
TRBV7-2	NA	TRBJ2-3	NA	TGTGCCAGCAGCTTAGATCAGGGAGCGGATACGCAGTATTTT	CASSLDQGADTQYF
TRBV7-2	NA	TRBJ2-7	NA	TGTGCCAGCAGCTTAGATCCGATAGCCAGCTACGAGCAGTACTTC	CASSLDPIASYEQYF
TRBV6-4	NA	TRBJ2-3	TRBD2	TGTGCCAGCAGCTCCTCGGGAGGGCGAGATACGCAGTATTTT	CASSSSGGRDTQYF
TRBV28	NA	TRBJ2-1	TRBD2	TGTGCCAGCAGTTTAGCGGGAGGGCCTGATGAGCAGTTCTTC	CASSLAGGPDEQFF
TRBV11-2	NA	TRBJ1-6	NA	TGTGCCAGCAGGGACAGCTCCTTTGGAAATTCACCCCTCCACTTT	CASRDSSFGNSPLHF
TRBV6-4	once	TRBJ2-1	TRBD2	TGTGCCAGCAGCAGAGATACTAGCGGGAGGGCCAATCCGGACAATGAGCAGTTCTTC	CASSRDTSGRANPDNEQFF
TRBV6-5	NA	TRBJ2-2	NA	TGTGCCGCCCGGGACACGAACACCGGGGAGCTGTTTTTT	CAARDTNTGELFF
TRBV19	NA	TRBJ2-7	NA	TGTGCCAGTAGCCTAGACAGTGGCTACGAGCAGTACTTC	CASSLDSGYEQYF
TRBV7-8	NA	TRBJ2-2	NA	TGTGCCAGCAGCTTAGCGCCCCAGGGAGGAGAGACCGGGGAGCTGTTTTTT	CASSLAPQGGETGELFF
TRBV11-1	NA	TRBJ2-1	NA	TGTGCCAGCAGCTTAGTCTGGCTCGAACGAGAGCATGAGCAGTTCTTC	CASSLVWLEREHEQFF
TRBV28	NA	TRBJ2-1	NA	TGTGCCAGCAGTCCCTCCGGGCCCTACATCGAGCAGTTCTTC	CASSPSGPYIEQFF
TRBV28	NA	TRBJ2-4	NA	TGTGCCAGCAGTTTTGGGCACGGAAACATTCAGTACTTC	CASSFGHGNIQYF
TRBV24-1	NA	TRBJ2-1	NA	TGTGCCACCAGTGTAGGGCTACCCCAAAACTACAATGAGCAGTTCTTC	CATSVGLPQNYNEQFF
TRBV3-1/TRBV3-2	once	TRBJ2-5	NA	TGTGCCAGCAGCCAAGGGGACAACCAAGAGACCCAGTACTTC	CASSQGDNQETQYF
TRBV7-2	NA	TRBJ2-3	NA	TGTGCCAGCAGCTTAGACGGCGGGAAGGCAGATACGCAGTATTTT	CASSLDGGKADTQYF
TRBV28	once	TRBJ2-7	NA	TGTGCCAGCAGTCCCTATAGGGGTAGCTCCTACGAGCAGTACTTC	CASSPYRGSSYEQYF
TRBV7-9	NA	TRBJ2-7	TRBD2	TGTGCCAGCAGCTTTAGCGGGAGGGCAGACGAGCAGTACTTC	CASSFSGRADEQYF
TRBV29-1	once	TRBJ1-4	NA	TGCAGCGTGCTCGCGGCTACTAATGAAAAACTGTTTTTT	CSVLAATNEKLFF
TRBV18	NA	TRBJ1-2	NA	TGTGCCAGCTCACTAGAAGGACGGAACTATGGCTACACCTTC	CASSLEGRNYGYTF
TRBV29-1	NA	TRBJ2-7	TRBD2	TGCAGCGTTCCAATAGCGGGAGGGAGCTCCTACGAGCAGTACTTC	CSVPIAGGSSYEQYF
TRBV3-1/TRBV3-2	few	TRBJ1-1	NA	TGTGCCAGCAGCCATCAGCGTAACACTGAAGCTTTCTTT	CASSHQRNTEAFF
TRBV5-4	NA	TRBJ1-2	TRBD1	TGTGCCAGCAGCAAATGGGACAGGGTGAAAGGCTACACCTTC	CASSKWDRVKGYTF
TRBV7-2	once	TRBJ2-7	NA	TGTGCCAGCAGCCCGCGGGCTCCACTAAAGCCCGAGCAGTACTTC	CASSPRAPLKPEQYF
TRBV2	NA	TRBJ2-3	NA	TGTGCCAGCAGTGAAGCTATTAGGGGGACGGGGACAGATACGCAGTATTTT	CASSEAIRGTGTDTQYF
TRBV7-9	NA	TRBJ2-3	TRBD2	TGTGCCAGCAGCTCTCAGCCCGGGGCGGGAGGGCAGGCAGATACGCAGTATTTT	CASSSQPGAGGQADTQYF
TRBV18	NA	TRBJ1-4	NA	TGTGCCAGCTCACCACGGCAGGGAGATGAAAAACTGTTTTTT	CASSPRQGDEKLFF
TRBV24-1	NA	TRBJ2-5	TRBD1	TGTGCCACCAGTGACCCAACCCCTAGGACAGGGAATAGGGAGACCCAGTACTTC	CATSDPTPRTGNRETQYF
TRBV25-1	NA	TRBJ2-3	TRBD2	TGTGCCAGCAGTGAATATACACTAGCGGGAGTGGGAACAGATACGCAGTATTTT	CASSEYTLAGVGTDTQYF
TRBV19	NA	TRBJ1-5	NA	TGTGCCAGTAGTATAGGGGGGGTCGGTCAGCCCCAGCATTTT	CASSIGGVGQPQHF
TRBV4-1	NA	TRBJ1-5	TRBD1	TGCGCCAGCAGCCGACAGGGGGCCGGTCAGCCCCAGCATTTT	CASSRQGAGQPQHF
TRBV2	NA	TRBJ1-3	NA	TGTGCCAGCAGACCGGAAAGTTCTGGAAACACCATATATTTT	CASRPESSGNTIYF
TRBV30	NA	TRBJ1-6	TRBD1	TGTGCCTGGAACCCACTTCGGACAGGGAGCGGTGATTCACCCCTCCACTTT	CAWNPLRTGSGDSPLHF
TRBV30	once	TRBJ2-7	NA	TGTGCCTGGAGCGACCCGGGACGTAACTACGAGCAGTACTTC	CAWSDPGRNYEQYF
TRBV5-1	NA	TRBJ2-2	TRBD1	TGCGCCAGCAGATCCGGGACAGGGAAGAACACCGGGGAGCTGTTTTTT	CASRSGTGKNTGELFF
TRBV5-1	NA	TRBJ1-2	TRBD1	TGCGCCAGCAGCCTACAGGGGGCTGACTATGGCTACACCTTC	CASSLQGADYGYTF
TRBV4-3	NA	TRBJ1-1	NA	TGCACCAGCAGCCAGGCCTTGAACACTGAAGCTTTCTTT	CTSSQALNTEAFF